This T cell receptor (beta chain) stems from a study of blood T cell repertoires in COVID-19 (TCRdb year 2020). Some background on the complete study: Samples from collaborators originated in the United States, Italy and Spain and spanned both the acute and convalescent phases of COVID-19. Sample metadata almost always included a de-identified subject ID, COVID-19 status, age in years and sex. The repertoires were released in a freely available public database intended as a resource for research on the immune response to SARS-CoV-2. Where HLA class I and class II types were available, the types were taken from metadata supplied by the sample provider, not from assay-based typing. Deeply sampled blood TCRbeta repertoires from subjects exposed to, actively infected with, or recovered from COVID-19 were included in the dataset. The prospective study material was composed of cDNA or gDNA derived from T cells, B-cell-depleted T cells, or PBMCs. Samples were obtained from the ongoing ImmuneRACE study (first 160 participants) and from about 1,300 subjects provided by 6 global collaborators. Points the paper makes about the study in general: The quantity of clinical and demographic metadata differed by source and by participant and was supplied without curation.

The germline V gene (reference sequence) yields MNHEY for CDR1 and SMNVEV for CDR2. Relative to germline, V is 7 bases shorter and J is 2 bases shorter, with 14 bases between their ends. The CDR3 has 15 amino acids, counting the end cysteine and phenylalanine. Only CDR3 DNA remains: 45 bases, in frame from the first base. In the case of this clone: There is no known antigen for this receptor. Per-nucleotide qualities are absent, and no much larger clonotype sits a single base away.

Whole blood was collected in K2EDTA tubes by collaborating institutions according to the institutions' own protocols. For TCRbeta analysis, collaborators shipped samples as frozen whole blood, isolated PBMCs, or DNA extracted from either of those sample types. TCRbeta CDR3 regions were amplified from genomic DNA using the immunoSEQ Assay, a bias-controlled multiplex PCR. Per the authors' processing: Within the assay, amplification of reference gene primers was used to estimate how many nucleated cells each sample contained. To quantify the absolute abundance of each unique TCRbeta CDR3 rearrangement, sequence reads were collapsed and filtered. For each sample, productive Simpson clonality was calculated by taking the square root of Simpson's diversity index across productive rearrangements. TCRdb's version of the immuneACCESS table is confined to in-frame rearrangements and falls short of the full clone set. An unresolved V gene accounts for under half of the shortfall where checked; the remainder is of unknown origin. Clone size and V and J calls were adopted from that table, with D and trimming inferred from the DNA. This sample gives around 140,000 clones in total; approximately 80% of them show up just once. Together, the top ten hold approximately 9.1% of the sample.

The source material was peripheral blood. The rearrangement joined TRBV27 to TRBJ2-2; no D gene can be assigned with confidence. This sequence originates from a woman aged 60-75 years with active or convalescent COVID-19. The CDR3 has the sequence CASIGLPTNTGELFF. The DNA reads TGTGCCAGCATCGGTTTGCCTACCAACACCGGGGAGCTGTTTTTT.